These 15 T cell receptor beta chains were sequenced from one sample in a study of blood T cell repertoires in COVID-19. Generated by immunoSEQ multiplex PCR, the TCRdb table keeps only in-frame clones and is missing some. The table has 150,000 to 200,000 clones, roughly 78% seen once. Sequenced sample: peripheral blood. The receptors here all came from a woman at least 80 years old with active or convalescent COVID-19.

This sequence joins TRBV19 and TRBJ1-2, with D perhaps matching TRBD1 (5 bases). Per the germline V gene, CDR1 is LNHDA and CDR2 is SQIVND (reference sequence). The CDR3 spans 14 residues. Trimming pared 5 bases from V and 4 bases from J, leaving 14 bases between. The CDR3 spells CASSVQGKGYGYTF. CDR3 nucleotide sequence: TGTGCCAGTAGTGTCCAGGGTAAGGGCTATGGCTACACCTTC.

The chain is built from TRBV3-1 (or the pseudogene TRBV3-2) and TRBJ2-1, with 10 bases aligning to TRBD2. The CDR3 sequence is 16 residues long. Germline V gene lookup returns CDR1 LGHDT and CDR2 YNNKEL (reference sequence). With 4 bases clipped from V and 8 bases from J, the junction kept 11 bases outside the gene matches. CDR3 DNA: TGTGCCAGCAGCCCCACTAGCGGGGTGGATAGCCATGAGCAGTTCTTC. Protein: CASSPTSGVDSHEQFF.

The chain couples TRBV4-3 to TRBJ2-6, with 7 bases matching TRBD1. Germline CDR1 reads LGHNA; CDR2 reads YSLEER. V lost 2 bases to trimming and J lost 4 bases; unmatched junction nucleotides: 5. The CDR3 sequence is 16 residues long. The CDR3 region is CASSQNRGTGANVLTF. The CDR3 coding sequence is TGCGCCAGCAGCCAAAACAGGGGCACCGGGGCCAACGTCCTGACTTTC.

The chain links TRBV3-1 (or the pseudogene TRBV3-2) to TRBJ2-7; a weak D match, TRBD2 (6 bases). Germline V CDR1 and CDR2: LGHDT, YNNKEL (reference sequence). V lost 1 base to trimming and J lost 2 bases, with 18 bases between them. This CDR3 is 17 amino acids long. In DNA form, the CDR3 reads TGTGCCAGCAGCCAAGCTTTTGGGGGAGGCGGTACCTACGAGCAGTACTTC. Protein product: CASSQAFGGGGTYEQYF.

This rearrangement joins TRBV6-5 to TRBJ1-5; 8 nucleotides agree with TRBD1. V gave up 3 bases and J gave up 6 bases; unmatched junction bases: 4. Germline V gene sequence: CDR1 MNHEY, CDR2 SVGAGI. The CDR3 runs 14 residues. The CDR3 reads CASSYTGGGQPQHF. CDR3 coding DNA: TGTGCCAGCAGTTATACAGGGGGAGGTCAGCCCCAGCATTTT.

V and J are TRBV3-1 (or the pseudogene TRBV3-2) and TRBJ2-5; 9 bases agree with TRBD2. V dropped 2 bases and J dropped 7; count of bases not matched to a gene: 11. This CDR3 is 16 amino acids long. Per the germline V gene, CDR1 is LGHDT and CDR2 is YNNKEL (reference sequence). The CDR3 spells CASSQSPGLAGGTQYF. In DNA, the CDR3 is TGTGCCAGCAGCCAAAGCCCGGGACTAGCAGGGGGGACCCAGTACTTC.

As DNA, the CDR3 is TGCGCCAGCAGCATGGACAGGGTCAATTCACCCCTCCACTTT. This translates into CASSMDRVNSPLHF. V is TRBV5-1 and J is TRBJ1-6; 8 positions match TRBD1. The length of the CDR3 is 14 residues. From germline, CDR1 is SGHRS and CDR2 YFSETQ. V trimming: 4 bases; J trimming: 7 bases; junction bases outside the gene matches: 4.

This chain links TRBV27 with TRBJ2-5, with D possibly TRBD1 on 5 matching bases. V lost 0 bases to trimming and J lost 2 bases, with 16 bases between them. Germline CDR1 is MNHEY and CDR2 is SMNVEV (reference sequence). The CDR3 covers 17 residues. The CDR3 nucleotides are TGTGCCAGCAGTTTATCGGGCCCAGGGAACTTGCAAGAGACCCAGTACTTC. It is translated as CASSLSGPGNLQETQYF.

This clone was seen a single time. V usage is TRBV30 and J usage is TRBJ2-3; D may be TRBD1 or TRBD2 (7 bases each). Germline V gives CDR1 GTSNPN, CDR2 SVGIG (reference sequence). Trimming took off 8 bases at V and 8 bases at J, with 29 bases between the two ends. The CDR3 is 16 residues long. CDR3 bases: TGTGCCGGGGGGGGGACAGCGTTAGCTGGGCGGGGTACGCAGTATTTT. Protein product: CAGGGTALAGRGTQYF.

This clone occurred once. The genes are TRBV6-2 or TRBV6-3 and TRBJ2-1; 9 bases fit TRBD2. From germline, CDR1 is MNHEY and CDR2 SVGEGT. This CDR3 is 15 amino acids long. V shed 2 bases and J 3 bases; nucleotides not matched to a gene: 2. CDR3 sequence: CASSYQRGDYNEQFF. CDR3 nucleotides: TGTGCCAGCAGTTACCAGCGGGGGGACTACAATGAGCAGTTCTTC.

The CDR3 is CASSNRWLNTEAFF. For the CDR3, the DNA is TGTGCCAGTAGTAACAGGTGGCTGAACACTGAAGCTTTCTTT. The V call is TRBV19, the J call TRBJ1-1; maybe TRBD1 (5 bases). The ends were cut back, 4 bases at V and 0 bases at J, with 9 bases in the middle. Germline V gene sequence: CDR1 LNHDA, CDR2 SQIVND (reference sequence). The CDR3 consists of 14 residues. The full variable domain, in which reference TRBV19 and TRBJ1-1 provide the parts outside the CDR3, is DGGITQSPKYLFRKEGQNVTLSCEQNLNHDAMYWYRQDPGQGLRLIYYSQIVNDFQKGDIAEGYSVSREKKESFPLTVTSAQKNPTAFYLCASSNRWLNTEAFFGQGTRLTVV.

The chain combines TRBV18 with TRBJ1-2; 7 nucleotides match TRBD1. Germline V gives CDR1 KGHSH, CDR2 LQKENI. There are 14 residues in the CDR3. The V segment lost 5 bases and the J segment 2 bases; nucleotides outside the gene matches: 5. The CDR3 is CASSSGQHNYGYTF. The CDR3 region has the DNA TGTGCCAGCTCATCGGGACAGCACAACTATGGCTACACCTTC.

The chain combines TRBV7-9 with TRBJ1-5, with D possibly TRBD1 on 6 matching bases. The CDR3 length is 15 residues. Germline V CDR1 and CDR2: SEHNR, FQNEAQ (reference sequence). Between the trimmed V and J ends, which lost 4 bases and 3 bases, there was a span of 13 bases. The CDR3 loop is CASSWGQGNNQPQHF. CDR3 DNA: TGTGCCAGCAGCTGGGGGCAAGGAAACAATCAGCCCCAGCATTTT.

The chain recombines TRBV20-1 with TRBJ1-1; TRBD1 agrees at 7 bases. Germline lookup yields CDR1 DFQATT and CDR2 SNEGSKA (reference sequence). CDR3 size: 17 residues. The V and J ends lost 3 bases and 6 bases, in that order; junction bases with no gene match: 19. DNA for the CDR3: TGCAGTGCTAGTGCCCTAGTAGAGGGGGCGAGTATGGCTGAAGCTTTCTTT. This encodes CSASALVEGASMAEAFF.

The V gene is TRBV27, the J gene TRBJ1-1; D is ambiguous. CDR3 size: 18 residues. Deletions cut 0 bases from V and 0 bases from J, with 17 bases between. CDR1 MNHEY and CDR2 SMNVEV come from the germline V gene (reference sequence). Written as DNA, the CDR3 is TGTGCCAGCAGTTTATCCCTCCTGTTTGGGCAAGTGAACACTGAAGCTTTCTTT. Translation: CASSLSLLFGQVNTEAFF.